These T cell receptor beta chains were read from a single sample in a study of control samples from healthy donors and cancer patients. Libraries were prepared by immunoSEQ multiplex PCR; TCRdb keeps only in-frame clonotypes and omits some of them. The table includes about 160,000 clones, approximately 90% detected once. The sequenced sample consisted of blood. The receptors shown here come from a young man in good health. The conserved cysteine and the conserved F or W are not part of the CDR3 here.

v_call cdr3_length cdr3_aa
TRBV29-1 11 SVWTLSGNEQF
TRBV19 13 ASRTGTGGNSPLH
TRBV5-8 14 ASSLGTSAGQETQY
TRBV27 13 ASSVDAITPEKLF
TRBV11-1 12 ASSSPGGMYEQY
TRBV28 12 ASSPGGQPYEQY
TRBV29-1 14 SVESGTSGITYEQY
TRBV5-6 13 ASSLGLGLGDTQY
TRBV5-1 14 ASSLNRQEGAGGYT
TRBV18 12 ASSDGHDNEKLF
TRBV27 12 ASTRTSGTYEQF
TRBV19 12 ASSLLGTGLAQH
TRBV25-1 12 ASSGRTGGAGYT
TRBV9 14 ASSVDPLGLGTEAF
TRBV6-5 14 ASSYSIGGATYEQY
TRBV4-2 13 ASSQDQAGYSPLH
TRBV15 12 ATSSRRDYNEQF
TRBV29-1 12 SVVWQGVSYEQY
TRBV4-1 14 ASSSAGGSYNSPLH
TRBV4-3 10 ASSQDREKAF
TRBV11-2 12 ASTQVHNPYEQY
TRBV3-1/TRBV3-2 14 ASSRFFEAQGNTIY
TRBV19 13 ASSIVGVENTEAF
TRBV6-6 12 ASSYAGDGVGYT
TRBV7-8 13 ASSPYRVSNQPQH
TRBV7-8 12 ASSLSSGVNEQF
TRBV4-1 14 ASYAIPGQGNYGYT
TRBV3-1/TRBV3-2 11 ASSLFRDSEAF
TRBV25-1 11 ASSELESSPLH
TRBV24-1 11 ATSAGGPYEQY
TRBV29-1 11 SAEPSSYNEQF